A single sample is the source of the 8 T cell receptor beta chains below, sequenced in a study of T cell responses to AZD1222 COVID-19 vaccine. Produced via immunoSEQ multiplex PCR; TCRdb's table is partial and in-frame only. The profile shows 120,000 or so clones, roughly 84% of them singletons. Sequences were derived from peripheral blood, sampled on day 0 of AZD1222 vaccination. The source of these receptors is an adult in good health.

The rearrangement uses TRBV10-3 and TRBJ2-7, with D perhaps matching TRBD1 or TRBD2 (5 bases each). Germline-derived CDR1 and CDR2 are ENHRY and SYGVKD. Trimming took off 8 bases at V and 0 bases at J, with 14 bases between the two ends. This CDR3 comprises 14 residues. For the CDR3, the DNA is TGTGCCATCGGGGCTTCCGGGATCTCCTACGAGCAGTACTTC. Encoded protein: CAIGASGISYEQYF.

V is TRBV3-1 (or the pseudogene TRBV3-2) and J is TRBJ2-1, with 9 bases identical to TRBD2. V shed 5 bases and J 6 bases; nucleotides not matched to a gene: 8. This CDR3 contains 15 residues. Germline CDR1 LGHDT, CDR2 YNNKEL (reference sequence). CDR3 in DNA: TGTGCCAGCAGCTACGTAGCGGGGGCCCTCAATGAGCAGTTCTTC. Translated, it gives CASSYVAGALNEQFF.

This clone has a handful of counts. This CDR3 reads CASSSLGTGNDEQYF. Here the CDR3 DNA reads TGTGCCAGCAGCTCCTTAGGGACAGGGAATGACGAGCAGTACTTC. V and J are TRBV5-6 and TRBJ2-7, with 9 bases fitting TRBD1. The ends lost 3 bases at V and 5 bases at J; junction bases unmatched: 9. The CDR3 covers 15 residues. CDR1 is SGHDT, CDR2 YYEEEE, per germline.

This clone was detected only once. The chain carries TRBV3-1 (or the pseudogene TRBV3-2) and TRBJ2-1; 7 positions match TRBD1. With V trimmed by 1 base and J by 10 bases, 10 bases remained unmatched. CDR1 and CDR2 from the germline V gene are LGHDT and YNNKEL (reference sequence). The CDR3 extends over 15 amino acids. Here the CDR3 reads CASSQGRGLGDEQFF. Written as DNA, the CDR3 is TGTGCCAGCAGCCAAGGAAGGGGGCTGGGGGACGAGCAGTTCTTC.

J is TRBJ2-5 and V is TRBV14; 7 positions match TRBD1. V trimming: 4 bases; J trimming: 5 bases; junction bases outside the gene matches: 13. The germline gives CDR1 SGHDN, CDR2 FVKESK. The CDR3 loop spans 16 amino acids. The CDR3 reads CASSRTRQGLRETQYF. CDR3 nucleotides: TGTGCCAGCAGCCGGACTCGACAGGGTCTTCGGGAGACCCAGTACTTC.

The CDR3 bases are TGTGCCAGCAGCCCGGGACAGGGGGAGTTCGCAACTAATGAAAAACTGTTTTTT. This gives the protein CASSPGQGEFATNEKLFF. V is TRBV11-2 and J is TRBJ1-4; 11 bases are a match to TRBD1. The CDR3 runs to 18 residues. CDR1 and CDR2 from the germline V gene are SGHAT and FQNNGV. The ends lost 5 bases at V and 0 bases at J; junction bases unmatched: 8.

This chain links TRBV6-4 with TRBJ1-4; 8 bases fit TRBD1. The ends lost 6 bases at V and 8 bases at J; junction bases unmatched: 14. CDR3 length equals 16 residues. Germline values: CDR1 MRHNA, CDR2 SNTAGT. CDR3: CASSEPRTGSGEKLFF. For the CDR3, the DNA is TGTGCCAGCAGCGAACCCCGGACAGGGAGTGGAGAAAAACTGTTTTTT.

The chain uses TRBV13 and TRBJ2-7; possibly TRBD2 for D (5 bases). The V end was cut by 5 bases, the J end by 0 bases, with 8 bases between. Germline CDR1 and CDR2: PRHDT and FYEKMQ (reference sequence). The CDR3 extends over 13 amino acids. CDR3 nucleotides: TGTGCCAGCAGCGGCGGGCACTCCTACGAGCAGTACTTC. Residues: CASSGGHSYEQYF.